What follows describes a single TCR beta chain. Antigen: not known. TCRdb re-derived calls from the 5' RACE reads in MiXCR, one entry per CDR3 protein. The table lists a few hundred thousand distinct CDR3 sequences, over 15% of them singletons, with 20% to 25% in the top ten. This sample is part of a study of T-cell memory formation after mild COVID-19. Trimming removed 3 bases at V and 4 bases at J, with 10 bases between. The CDR3 has 13 residues. Per germline, CDR1 SGHRS and CDR2 YFSETQ. The study, taken as a whole, reports: Certain responding clones were present in pre-infection memory, suggesting participation of cross-reactive memory. The SARS-CoV-2 specificity of second-wave clones reaching peak at day 37 remained unverified.

The chain carries TRBV5-1 and TRBJ1-2, with a possible D match to TRBD1 (5 bases). The clonotype was recovered from a man between 18 and 35 years old who had mild COVID-19 (a few samples of this study predate the infection). Cell type and time point are not known. Sequenced input: PBMCs or a T cell subset sorted from them (not recorded which). CDR3: CASSSRDLYGYTF. The CDR3, as DNA: TGCGCCAGCAGCTCCCGGGACCTCTATGGCTACACCTTC.